A single sample gave rise to the 19 T cell receptor beta chains below, sequenced in a study of OX40 agonist ivuxolimab in advanced cancers. Only in-frame clones appear in the TCRdb table, and some are missing; sequencing was by immunoSEQ multiplex PCR. The sample lists some 50,000 clones; around 78% were seen once. The material sequenced was CD4+ or CD8+ T cells sorted from blood, taken in a trial of the OX40 agonist ivuxolimab. These receptors came from an adult with an advanced solid tumor such as melanoma, head and neck, liver or kidney cancer.

The V and J genes are TRBV6-5 and TRBJ1-1; D is possibly TRBD1 (6 bases). V was cut by 4 bases and J by 4 bases, with 13 bases left in between. Germline V gives CDR1 MNHEY, CDR2 SVGAGI. The CDR3 length is 14 residues. The CDR3 sequence: CASSSDRLGTEAFF. The CDR3 coding sequence is TGTGCCAGCAGTTCCGACAGGTTGGGCACTGAAGCTTTCTTT.

The chain joins TRBV7-2 to TRBJ1-1, with D hard to call. CDR3 length: 13 residues. Germline V lookup: CDR1 SGHTA, CDR2 FQGNSA. The V gene lost 1 base and the J gene lost 5 bases, with 8 bases spanning the gap. CDR3 sequence (DNA): TGTGCCAGCAGCTTAGTCGAACGAACTGAAGCTTTCTTT. Translating gives CASSLVERTEAFF.

V and J are TRBV10-3 and TRBJ1-2; D is unclear. V dropped 3 bases and J dropped 7 bases, with 18 bases sitting between them. The CDR3 consists of 15 residues. Germline CDR1 reads ENHRY; CDR2 reads SYGVKD. The CDR3 region has the DNA TGTGCCATCAGTGATTGGAGAGCGGGTGAAGGTGGCTACACCTTC. Translation: CAISDWRAGEGGYTF.

The chain uses TRBV28 and TRBJ2-5; perhaps D is TRBD1 or TRBD2 (5 bases each). V lost 7 bases to trimming and J lost 5 bases, with 11 bases between them. Germline V gene lookup returns CDR1 MDHEN and CDR2 SYDVKM. The CDR3 covers 12 residues. The CDR3 here is CASMAGDETQYF. The CDR3 DNA reads TGTGCCAGCATGGCCGGGGACGAGACCCAGTACTTC.

This rearrangement joins TRBV27 to TRBJ1-6; tentative D call: TRBD1 (6 bases). V lost 5 bases, J lost 5 bases, and 10 bases lay in between. This CDR3 spans 14 amino acids. Per the germline V gene, CDR1 is MNHEY and CDR2 is SMNVEV (reference sequence). The DNA of the CDR3 is TGTGCCAGCAGTCCGCAGGGGCATAATTCACCCCTCCACTTT. It translates to CASSPQGHNSPLHF.

The chain recombines TRBV30 with TRBJ2-3; D ambiguous. The CDR3 runs to 10 residues. Deletions cut 2 bases from V and 8 bases from J, with 5 bases between. Germline V lookup: CDR1 GTSNPN, CDR2 SVGIG (reference sequence). The CDR3 DNA reads TGTGCCTGGAGTTCAAGTACGCAGTATTTT. Protein product: CAWSSSTQYF.

The V and J genes are TRBV19 and TRBJ1-1; 7 bases fit TRBD1. The trim removed 7 bases at V and 6 bases at J, leaving 8 bases unmatched. The CDR3 is 13 residues long. Germline V gene lookup returns CDR1 LNHDA and CDR2 SQIVND (reference sequence). The DNA of the CDR3 is TGTGCCAGTAAGGGGGCGCGGTTCTCTGAAGCTTTCTTT. Translation: CASKGARFSEAFF.

The chain joins TRBV28 to TRBJ2-2, with a tentative D call TRBD2 (6 bases). V lost 1 base and J 5 bases, leaving 14 bases between the germline ends. The CDR3 consists of 16 residues. The V gene's germline CDR1 is MDHEN and CDR2 SYDVKM. CDR3 coding DNA: TGTGCCAGCAGTTTATTCGGGGGTATTTCAACCGGGGAGCTGTTTTTT. Its protein product is CASSLFGGISTGELFF.

V usage is TRBV6-5 and J usage is TRBJ1-1; D not certain. The V end lost 3 bases, the J end lost 4 bases, and 9 bases lay between the germline ends. The CDR3 spans 13 residues. CDR1 is MNHEY and CDR2 is SVGAGI in the germline V gene. The CDR3 sequence: CASSYPAGTEAFF. The CDR3 DNA reads as TGTGCCAGCAGTTATCCCGCCGGCACTGAAGCTTTCTTT.

The rearrangement joins TRBV19 to TRBJ2-3, with D perhaps being TRBD1 or TRBD2 (5 bases each). The CDR3 loop spans 15 amino acids. The V gene's germline CDR1 is LNHDA and CDR2 SQIVND (reference sequence). The ends were cut back, 2 bases at V and 3 bases at J, with 12 bases in the middle. The CDR3 sequence: CASSIRGLETDTQYF. As DNA, the CDR3 is TGTGCCAGTAGTATACGGGGCCTGGAAACAGATACGCAGTATTTT.

The chain has TRBV28 and TRBJ2-6, with D unclear. Germline loops: CDR1 MDHEN, CDR2 SYDVKM. Between the trimmed V and J ends, which lost 6 bases and 1 base, there was a span of 7 bases. The CDR3 runs to 14 residues. CDR3 region: CASSQRSGANVLTF. The CDR3, as DNA: TGTGCCAGCAGCCAGAGATCTGGGGCCAACGTCCTGACTTTC.

The gene calls are TRBV19 and TRBJ2-3; 11 bases agree with TRBD1. Germline CDR1 and CDR2: LNHDA and SQIVND (reference sequence). The J segment lost 2 bases and the V segment lost 4 bases, leaving 8 bases of the junction unmatched. The CDR3 runs to 17 residues. Here the CDR3 DNA reads TGTGCCAGTAGTAAACGCGGACAGGGGGCACTCACAGATACGCAGTATTTT. Translation gives CASSKRGQGALTDTQYF.

The genes are TRBV5-1 and TRBJ2-7; D might be TRBD1 or TRBD2, each matching 5 bases. The germline gives CDR1 SGHRS, CDR2 YFSETQ. The V end lost 8 bases, the J end lost 2 bases, and 14 bases lay between the germline ends. This CDR3 is 13 amino acids long. The CDR3 reads CASRRDLAYEQYF. In DNA, the CDR3 is TGCGCCAGTCGCCGGGACCTTGCCTACGAGCAGTACTTC.

The chain employs TRBV28 and TRBJ1-2, with 7 bases aligning to TRBD1. CDR1 is MDHEN, CDR2 SYDVKM, per germline. With 4 bases clipped from V and 6 bases from J, the junction kept 11 bases outside the gene matches. This CDR3 has 15 amino acids. CDR3 residues: CASSSGQTSLDGYTF. Written as DNA, the CDR3 is TGTGCCAGCAGTTCGGGACAGACAAGTTTAGATGGCTACACCTTC.

The chain has TRBV19 and TRBJ2-7; TRBD1 matches 10 bases. The CDR3 sequence is 16 residues long. Germline V gives CDR1 LNHDA, CDR2 SQIVND (reference sequence). The junction had 5 bases not matched to a gene; V was cut back by 2 bases and J by 1 base. Written as DNA, the CDR3 is TGTGCCAGTAGTATACCGGGACAGGGGAGGTCCTACGAGCAGTACTTC. Translated: CASSIPGQGRSYEQYF.

The chain employs TRBV7-2 and TRBJ2-3; 9 bases align to TRBD2. V shed 1 base and J 4 bases; nucleotides not matched to a gene: 3. From germline, CDR1 is SGHTA and CDR2 FQGNSA. This CDR3 has 15 residues. For the CDR3, the DNA is TGTGCCAGCAGCTTAGTTGCGGGGGGGGCAGATACGCAGTATTTT. Its protein product is CASSLVAGGADTQYF.

The J gene is TRBJ2-7, the V gene TRBV19, with D unclear. The germline gives CDR1 LNHDA, CDR2 SQIVND (reference sequence). V lost 1 base and J lost 3, with 10 bases in between. The length of the CDR3 is 14 residues. The chain's CDR3 is CASSIGAASYEQYF. CDR3 DNA: TGTGCCAGTAGTATAGGGGCAGCCAGCTACGAGCAGTACTTC.

The V call is TRBV28, the J call TRBJ1-1; TRBD1 aligns across 7 bases. V dropped 2 bases and J dropped 9; count of bases not matched to a gene: 12. The length of the CDR3 is 15 residues. Germline CDR1 is MDHEN and CDR2 is SYDVKM. In nucleotides, the CDR3 is TGTGCCAGCAGTTTACCACAGGACAGGCGTACAAAAGCTTTCTTT. This encodes CASSLPQDRRTKAFF.

The chain employs TRBV28 and TRBJ2-3; D remains ambiguous. The CDR3 runs to 13 residues. From germline, CDR1 is MDHEN and CDR2 SYDVKM. V shed 2 bases and J shed 7 bases, with 10 bases lying between them. The CDR3 region is CASSLPSLHTQYF. CDR3 DNA: TGTGCCAGCAGTTTACCCTCCCTCCATACGCAGTATTTT.